Listed below are T cell receptor beta chains from one sample, sequenced in a study of T cells after yellow fever vaccination. MiXCR was run by TCRdb on the 5' RACE reads, yielding one entry per CDR3 protein. The sample lists 620,000 or so distinct CDR3 sequences; roughly 12% were seen once. The material sequenced was PBMCs, taken on the day of the yellow fever booster vaccination. Receptor source: a young man who received the YFV17D yellow fever vaccine. CDR3s include the opening cysteine and the closing phenylalanine or tryptophan. The order of the fields is J gene, clone size, V gene, D gene, CDR3 protein, CDR3 DNA. The D gene is left open where the match is weak. The size entry is marked missing in some rows and otherwise reads once, few, many or a size class.

TRBJ2-7 many TRBV3-1 NA CASSPDLSYEQYF TGTGCCAGCAGCCCCGACCTCTCCTACGAGCAGTACTTC
TRBJ2-3 many TRBV11-3 NA CASSLGGLGTVVLAGSTDTQYF TGTGCCAGCAGCTTAGGAGGGTTGGGGACAGTCGTCCTGGCGGGAAGCACAGATACGCAGTATTTT
TRBJ2-5 few TRBV10-3 TRBD2 CAISVPGLADTQETQYF TGTGCCATCAGTGTCCCGGGGCTAGCGGACACCCAAGAGACCCAGTACTTC
TRBJ2-5 few TRBV7-9 TRBD2 CASSLVPAGVLETQYF TGTGCCAGCAGCTTAGTCCCAGCGGGAGTGTTGGAGACCCAGTACTTC
TRBJ2-3 once TRBV12-3/TRBV12-4 NA CASRYREGDTQYF TGTGCCAGCAGATACAGAGAAGGGGATACGCAGTATTTT
TRBJ2-5 NA TRBV20-1 NA CCARRNLPHNQETQYF TGCTGTGCTAGAAGGAACCTACCACACAATCAAGAGACCCAGTACTTC
TRBJ2-1 few TRBV28 NA CASSLSIEQFF TGTGCCAGCAGTTTATCTATCGAGCAGTTCTTC
TRBJ2-5 few TRBV7-2 NA CASSSQGAEETQYF TGTGCCAGCAGCTCTCAGGGAGCGGAGGAGACCCAGTACTTC
TRBJ2-7 NA TRBV27 TRBD1 CASSWTGLNYEQYF TGTGCCAGCAGTTGGACAGGGCTTAACTACGAGCAGTACTTC
TRBJ2-2 NA TRBV9 TRBD1 CASSFPRGQGARNTGELFF TGTGCCAGCAGCTTCCCCCGGGGACAGGGGGCGCGGAACACCGGGGAGCTGTTTTTT
TRBJ2-7 few TRBV7-2 NA CASSLVWSGYEQYF TGTGCCAGCAGCTTAGTATGGTCGGGGTACGAGCAGTACTTC
TRBJ2-4 NA TRBV28 NA CASSLAGPLAKNIQYF TGTGCCAGCAGCCTGGCGGGGCCGCTGGCCAAAAACATTCAGTACTTC
TRBJ1-5 few TRBV5-1 TRBD1 CASSYSGTGNQPQHF TGCGCCAGCAGCTACTCCGGGACAGGGAATCAGCCCCAGCATTTT